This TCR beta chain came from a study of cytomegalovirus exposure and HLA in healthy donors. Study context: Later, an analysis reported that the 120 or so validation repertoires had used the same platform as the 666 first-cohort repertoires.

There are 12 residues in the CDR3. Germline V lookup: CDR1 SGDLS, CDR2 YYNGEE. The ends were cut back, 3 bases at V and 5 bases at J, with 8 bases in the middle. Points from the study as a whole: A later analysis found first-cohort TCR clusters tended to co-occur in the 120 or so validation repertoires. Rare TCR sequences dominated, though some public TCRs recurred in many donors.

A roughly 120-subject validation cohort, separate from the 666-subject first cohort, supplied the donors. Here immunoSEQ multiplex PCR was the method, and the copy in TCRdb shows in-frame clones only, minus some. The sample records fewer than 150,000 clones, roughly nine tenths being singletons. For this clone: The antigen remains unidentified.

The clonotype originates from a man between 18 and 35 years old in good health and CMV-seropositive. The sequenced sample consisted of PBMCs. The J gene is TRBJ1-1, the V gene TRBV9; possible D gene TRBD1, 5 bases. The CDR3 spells CASSAGGTEAFF. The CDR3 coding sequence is TGTGCCAGCAGCGCCGGGGGGACTGAAGCTTTCTTT.